This T cell receptor beta chain emerged from a study of somatic mutations in cytotoxic T cells in rheumatoid arthritis. The CDR3 has 16 amino acids. The table came from immunoSEQ multiplex PCR; TCRdb's copy has only in-frame clones and leaves some out. Altogether more than 11,000 clones are present, about three quarters being singletons, with the ten largest covering 7.4%. Sequenced input: CD8+ T cells sorted from blood. The chain has TRBV21-1 and TRBJ2-7; TRBD2, the table's D call, was not compared with the DNA. TRBV21-1 is a pseudogene segment. This sequence was found in an adult with rheumatoid arthritis. The CDR3 loop reads CASSKARSGSTYEQYF. CDR3 bases: TGTGCCAGCAGCAAAGCGCGAAGCGGGAGTACCTACGAGCAGTACTTC.